What follows are 32 T cell receptor beta chains derived from one specimen sequenced in a study of blood T cells in healthy people across ages. Sample-barcoded 5' priming and a J-beta primer mix drove a second PCR of roughly 6 to 12 cycles. Using its own MiXCR run on the 5' RACE reads, TCRdb lists one record per CDR3 protein. The sample lists 1.5 million to 2 million distinct CDR3 sequences; less than 50% were seen once. The sample comprised blood. These receptor sequences come from a woman between 40 and 55 years old in good health.

This clonotype has a handful of counts. The chain couples TRBV9 to TRBJ1-6; D remains unclear. Looked up from germline, CDR1 is SGDLS and CDR2 is YYNGEE. V dropped 1 base and J dropped 7 bases, with 6 bases sitting between them. The CDR3 consists of 13 residues. The CDR3 spells CASSVRNNSPLHF. The CDR3 nucleotides read TGTGCCAGCAGCGTACGAAACAATTCACCCCTCCACTTT. Complete variable domain (other parts from reference TRBV9 and TRBJ1-6): DSGVTQTPKHLITATGQRVTLRCSPRSGDLSVYWYQQSLDQGLQFLIQYYNGEERAKGNILERFSAQQFPDLHSELNLSSLELGDSALYFCASSVRNNSPLHFGNGTRLTVT.

This clonotype was picked up a small number of times. This chain connects TRBV10-3 to TRBJ2-3; D is unresolved. The V gene lost 1 base and the J gene lost 0 bases, with 11 bases spanning the gap. Germline-derived CDR1 and CDR2 are ENHRY and SYGVKD. The CDR3 totals 16 residues. The CDR3 DNA reads TGTGCCATCAGTGAGTATGCAGCTCCTAGCACAGATACGCAGTATTTT. Translated: CAISEYAAPSTDTQYF.

The chain joins TRBV18 to TRBJ1-1; D possibly corresponds to TRBD1 (5 bases). Germline V CDR1 and CDR2: KGHSH, LQKENI. V lost 3 bases and J 1 base, leaving 12 bases between the germline ends. The CDR3 contains 15 residues. CDR3 in amino acids: CASSPLQGQNTEAFF. CDR3 sequence (DNA): TGTGCCAGCTCACCCTTGCAAGGACAGAACACTGAAGCTTTCTTT.

At least ten counts were recorded for this clonotype. This chain connects TRBV5-1 to TRBJ2-5, with 7 bases identical to TRBD1. From germline, CDR1 is SGHRS and CDR2 YFSETQ. With 4 bases clipped from V and 2 bases from J, the junction kept 5 bases outside the gene matches. The CDR3 contains 14 residues. The CDR3 reads CASSLGTEQETQYF. The CDR3 coding sequence is TGCGCCAGCAGCCTGGGGACAGAACAAGAGACCCAGTACTTC.

This chain connects TRBV10-2 to TRBJ2-5; D unclear. The CDR3 runs 14 residues. Germline V CDR1 and CDR2: WSHSY, SAAADI. V lost 9 bases to trimming and J lost 2 bases, with 16 bases between them. The CDR3 region is CASGWGGTQETQYF. Written as DNA, the CDR3 is TGCGCCAGTGGCTGGGGTGGCACTCAAGAGACCCAGTACTTC.

In this sample, this clonotype turned up a few times. The chain couples TRBV20-1 to TRBJ1-6, with 9 positions matching TRBD1. The germline V gene encodes CDR1 DFQATT and CDR2 SNEGSKA (reference sequence). Trimming cost V 4 bases and J 5 bases; bases outside gene matches: 9. The CDR3 is 16 residues long. Here the CDR3 DNA reads TGCAGTGCTAAAAATGCCGGGACAGGGAATAATTCACCCCTCCACTTT. It encodes CSAKNAGTGNNSPLHF.

This clonotype was seen a handful of times. The chain employs TRBV4-3 and TRBJ2-1; 7 bases agree with TRBD2. The CDR3 runs to 14 residues. The V gene end was trimmed by 5 bases and the J gene end by 6 bases; junction bases not matched to a gene: 7. Germline V gives CDR1 LGHNA, CDR2 YSLEER. The CDR3: CASSTLSGVNEQFF. CDR3 DNA: TGCGCCAGCAGCACCCTGAGCGGGGTCAATGAGCAGTTCTTC.

The rearrangement joins TRBV20-1 to TRBJ2-5; 7 nucleotides line up with TRBD1. CDR3 length: 14 residues. The trim removed 5 bases at V and 5 bases at J, leaving 11 bases unmatched. CDR1 DFQATT and CDR2 SNEGSKA come from the germline V gene (reference sequence). For the CDR3, the DNA is TGCAGTGCTGGAATCCCAGGGGGTCGGGAGACCCAGTACTTC. As protein: CSAGIPGGRETQYF.

This clonotype was found many times. The rearrangement links TRBV7-9 to TRBJ1-2; 8 bases fit TRBD1. The CDR3 totals 15 residues. Germline loops: CDR1 SEHNR, CDR2 FQNEAQ (reference sequence). The V gene end was trimmed by 1 base and the J gene end by 6 bases; junction bases not matched to a gene: 7. The CDR3, as DNA: TGTGCCAGCAGCTTAGTTCCAGGGGGCGATCATGGCTACACCTTC. Translated: CASSLVPGGDHGYTF.

The chain has TRBV27 and TRBJ2-3; D remains unclear. The CDR3 covers 16 residues. Deletions cut 0 bases from V and 0 bases from J, with 10 bases between. From germline, CDR1 is MNHEY and CDR2 SMNVEV (reference sequence). The chain's CDR3 is CASSLSWAASTDTQYF. DNA for the CDR3: TGTGCCAGCAGTTTATCGTGGGCTGCTAGCACAGATACGCAGTATTTT.

This clonotype has more than one count but fewer than ten. The chain employs TRBV28 and TRBJ2-1; D remains ambiguous. The V and J ends lost 7 bases and 4 bases respectively, with 17 bases between them. This CDR3 has 15 residues. From germline, CDR1 is MDHEN and CDR2 SYDVKM. DNA for the CDR3: TGTGCCAGCATTTCCGATGGGATTTATTACAATGAGCAGTTCTTC. It encodes CASISDGIYYNEQFF.

In its sample, this clonotype was seen a few times. This chain joins TRBV5-1 and TRBJ2-5, with a tentative D call TRBD2 (5 bases). V lost 7 bases and J lost 1, with 14 bases in between. This CDR3 comprises 14 residues. Germline-derived CDR1 and CDR2 are SGHRS and YFSETQ. CDR3 in amino acids: CASHEGVLQETQYF. The CDR3 DNA reads as TGCGCCAGCCATGAGGGCGTGCTCCAAGAGACCCAGTACTTC.

The gene calls are TRBV7-3 and TRBJ2-3; the D is unclear. Germline V gene data show CDR1 as SGHTA and CDR2 as FQGTGA. This CDR3 comprises 14 residues. V was cut by 5 bases and J by 4 bases, with 13 bases left in between. In DNA, the CDR3 is TGTGCCAGCAGCCAGAGGTATGGGGCAGATACGCAGTATTTT. Its translation is CASSQRYGADTQYF.

This clonotype has just a few counts. The genes are TRBV4-2 and TRBJ2-5; 11 nucleotides align to TRBD2. This CDR3 is 17 amino acids long. Germline V gene lookup returns CDR1 LGHNA and CDR2 YNFKEQ. The J segment lost 2 bases and the V segment lost 2 bases, leaving 7 bases of the junction unmatched. The CDR3 bases are TGTGCCAGCAGCCAAAGACTTAGCGGGGGGGATCAAGAGACCCAGTACTTC. This sequence encodes CASSQRLSGGDQETQYF.

This clonotype has a handful of counts. The rearrangement joins TRBV7-2 to TRBJ2-5; no clear D. CDR1 SGHTA and CDR2 FQGNSA come from the germline V gene. CDR3 length equals 14 residues. The V end lost 5 bases, the J end lost 2 bases, and 12 bases lay between the germline ends. The CDR3 is CASSPPRTQETQYF. The CDR3 DNA reads TGTGCCAGCAGCCCACCTCGTACACAAGAGACCCAGTACTTC. The full variable domain, in which reference TRBV7-2 and TRBJ2-5 provide the parts outside the CDR3, is GAGVSQSPSNKVTEKGKDVELRCDPISGHTALYWYRQSLGQGLEFLIYFQGNSAPDKSGLPSDRFSAERTGGSVSTLTIQRTQQEDSAVYLCASSPPRTQETQYFGPGTRLLVL.

With respect to this clonotype: One end of the junction fails to match germline, which may point to a read error. The J gene is TRBJ2-5, the V gene TRBV6-4, with a tentative D call TRBD1 (7 bases). Germline V lookup: CDR1 MRHNA, CDR2 SNTAGT. The CDR3 is 16 amino acids. The CDR3 coding sequence is TGTGTCAGCAGTGGTGGGAGGCGGGGACAGCAAGAGACCCAGTACTTC. It translates to CVSSGGRRGQQETQYF.

DNA for the CDR3: TGTGCCAGCACCCAGGGTCGCACAGATACGCAGTATTTT. This sequence encodes CASTQGRTDTQYF. This chain connects TRBV6-1 to TRBJ2-3; weak D call: TRBD1 (5 bases). Germline assignment: CDR1 MNHNS and CDR2 SASEGT. The CDR3 consists of 13 residues. Trimming left V 7 bases short and J 1 base short, with 9 bases between.

CDR3 sequence reads: CSVTGRDTQYF. For the CDR3, the DNA is TGCAGTGTCACAGGGCGAGATACGCAGTATTTT. The chain carries TRBV20-1 and TRBJ2-3, with D maybe TRBD1 (6 bases). Trimming removed 7 bases at V and 5 bases at J, with 10 bases between. Germline CDR1 and CDR2: DFQATT and SNEGSKA (reference sequence). The CDR3 is 11 residues long.

The chain recombines TRBV20-1 with TRBJ2-5, with a weak D call TRBD2 (6 bases). Germline V gene data show CDR1 as DFQATT and CDR2 as SNEGSKA (reference sequence). The V end was cut by 5 bases, the J end by 5 bases, with 18 bases between. The CDR3 is 14 residues long. The CDR3 region is CSAPKRAPGETQYF. The CDR3 DNA reads as TGCAGTGCTCCCAAGCGGGCGCCAGGGGAGACCCAGTACTTC.

A few counts support this clonotype. The rearrangement joins TRBV9 to TRBJ2-3, with 13 positions matching TRBD2. V shed 0 bases, J shed 5 bases, and the junction held 6 bases outside the gene matches. Germline V gives CDR1 SGDLS, CDR2 YYNGEE. This CDR3 comprises 17 residues. The CDR3 is CASSVDTSGGVVDTQYF. CDR3 coding DNA: TGTGCCAGCAGCGTAGATACTAGCGGGGGGGTAGTAGATACGCAGTATTTT.

Only a few counts were recorded for this clonotype. The rearrangement links TRBV7-2 to TRBJ2-5; TRBD2 matches at 10 bases. CDR1 is SGHTA, CDR2 FQGNSA, per germline. The trim removed 0 bases at V and 5 bases at J, leaving 9 bases unmatched. The CDR3 has 17 amino acids. In DNA, the CDR3 is TGTGCCAGCAGCTTAGCGCCAGCAGCGGGGGGGCCGGAGACCCAGTACTTC. Encoded protein: CASSLAPAAGGPETQYF.

This clonotype turned up a few times. The V gene is TRBV24-1, the J gene TRBJ2-4; D is possibly TRBD2 (6 bases). The CDR3 has 11 residues. The ends were cut back, 6 bases at V and 8 bases at J, with 7 bases in the middle. Germline CDR1 and CDR2: KGHDR and SFDVKD. CDR3 in amino acids: CATSWGDIQYF. DNA of the CDR3: TGTGCCACCAGTTGGGGGGACATTCAGTACTTC.

The chain is built from TRBV5-1 and TRBJ2-5; the match to TRBD1 covers 9 bases. Germline assignment: CDR1 SGHRS and CDR2 YFSETQ. This CDR3 region has 16 residues. With V trimmed by 5 bases and J by 1 base, 9 bases remained unmatched. The CDR3 reads CASSSGTGMIQETQYF. The CDR3 nucleotides are TGCGCCAGCAGTTCGGGGACAGGGATGATCCAAGAGACCCAGTACTTC.

The rearrangement joins TRBV12-3 or TRBV12-4 to TRBJ2-1; a weak D match, TRBD1 (5 bases). V shed 6 bases and J shed 0 bases, with 9 bases lying between them. This CDR3 has 14 residues. The CDR3 spells CASRATDSYNEQFF. The CDR3 bases are TGTGCCAGCAGGGCGACAGACTCCTACAATGAGCAGTTCTTC.

V and J are TRBV13 and TRBJ2-5, with D tentatively TRBD2 (7 bases). In germline, CDR1 is PRHDT, CDR2 FYEKMQ (reference sequence). The CDR3 sequence is 16 residues long. Trimming cost V 5 bases and J 2 bases, with 18 bases left between them. CDR3 amino acids: CASSTQGRGYQETQYF. In nucleotides, the CDR3 is TGTGCCAGCAGCACTCAGGGGAGGGGGTATCAAGAGACCCAGTACTTC.

The chain couples TRBV29-1 to TRBJ1-4, with D possibly matching TRBD1 (5 bases). In germline, CDR1 is SQVTM, CDR2 ANQGSEA. CDR3 length: 12 amino acids. The V gene lost 6 bases and the J gene lost 6 bases, with 11 bases spanning the gap. The CDR3, as DNA: TGCAGCGTCCGGGGGGATGATGAAAAACTGTTTTTT. It yields the protein CSVRGDDEKLFF.

The chain carries TRBV5-1 and TRBJ2-6; 8 positions agree with TRBD1. Germline lookup yields CDR1 SGHRS and CDR2 YFSETQ. The CDR3 covers 18 residues. V trimming: 4 bases; J trimming: 1 base; junction bases outside the gene matches: 10. The CDR3 sequence is CASSIGDRGGSGANVLTF. The CDR3 DNA is TGCGCCAGCAGCATTGGAGACAGGGGAGGATCTGGGGCCAACGTCCTGACTTTC.

The rearrangement links TRBV19 to TRBJ1-1; TRBD1 is a possible D gene (5 bases). Trimming removed 7 bases from V and 2 bases from J, with 11 bases in between. Germline V gene lookup returns CDR1 LNHDA and CDR2 SQIVND (reference sequence). The CDR3 sequence is 13 residues long. Written as DNA, the CDR3 is TGTGCCAGTAAGGGGACGGATAACACTGAAGCTTTCTTT. Its translation: CASKGTDNTEAFF.

This clonotype has just a few counts. The chain carries TRBV5-1 and TRBJ2-6; 7 bases map to TRBD1. J lost 0 bases, V lost 5 bases, and 5 bases had no gene match. There are 16 residues in the CDR3. CDR1 and CDR2 (germline): SGHRS, YFSETQ. CDR3 protein: CASRPGTVSGANVLTF. The CDR3 DNA reads as TGCGCCAGCAGACCCGGGACAGTCTCTGGGGCCAACGTCCTGACTTTC.

This clonotype has only a few counts. The chain joins TRBV27 to TRBJ2-1, with D hard to call. The V end was cut by 2 bases, the J end by 8 bases, with 13 bases between. The V gene's germline CDR1 is MNHEY and CDR2 SMNVEV (reference sequence). The CDR3 runs 14 residues. CDR3 amino acids: CASSLKLKDYEQFF. CDR3 nucleotides: TGTGCCAGCAGTTTAAAGTTAAAAGACTATGAGCAGTTCTTC.

The chain recombines TRBV18 with TRBJ2-7, with 11 bases lining up with TRBD2. CDR1 is KGHSH and CDR2 is LQKENI in the germline V gene. J gave up 5 bases and V 3 bases, and 6 bases lay outside the gene matches. This CDR3 region has 15 residues. The CDR3 nucleotides read TGTGCCAGCTCACCTGGTCCGGGACTAGCGGACGAGCAGTACTTC. Encoded protein: CASSPGPGLADEQYF.

This clonotype was seen repeatedly, ten times or more. This chain connects TRBV12-3 or TRBV12-4 to TRBJ1-1; 8 positions agree with TRBD1. The CDR3 is 14 amino acids. Trimming at V came to 6 bases and at J to 1 base, leaving 4 bases not matched to a gene. CDR3 residues: CASSPGTGNTEAFF. CDR3 in DNA: TGTGCCAGCAGCCCCGGGACAGGGAACACTGAAGCTTTCTTT.